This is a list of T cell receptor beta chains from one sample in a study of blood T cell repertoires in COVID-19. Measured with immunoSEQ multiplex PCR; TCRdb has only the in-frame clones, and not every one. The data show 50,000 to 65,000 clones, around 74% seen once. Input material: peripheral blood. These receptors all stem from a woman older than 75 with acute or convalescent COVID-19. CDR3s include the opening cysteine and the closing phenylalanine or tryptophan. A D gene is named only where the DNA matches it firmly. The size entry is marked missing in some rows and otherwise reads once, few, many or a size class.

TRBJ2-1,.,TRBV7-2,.,CASREGLNNEQFF,TGTGCCAGCAGGGAGGGCCTTAACAATGAGCAGTTCTTC
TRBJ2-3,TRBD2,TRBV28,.,CAATGASGRATDTQYF,TGTGCCGCCACTGGGGCTAGCGGGAGAGCCACAGATACGCAGTATTTT
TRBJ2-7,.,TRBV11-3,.,CASSLGGGEQYF,TGTGCCAGCAGCTTGGGAGGAGGTGAGCAGTACTTC
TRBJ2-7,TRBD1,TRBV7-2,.,CASSPLTGGGTEQYF,TGTGCCAGCAGCCCTCTGACAGGGGGCGGAACCGAGCAGTACTTC
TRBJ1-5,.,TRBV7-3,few,CASSPRGGGSNQPQHF,TGTGCCAGCAGCCCCCGGGGAGGGGGTTCCAATCAGCCCCAGCATTTT
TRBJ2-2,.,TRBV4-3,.,CASSHPGVGELFF,TGCGCCAGCAGCCACCCAGGGGTCGGGGAGCTGTTTTTT
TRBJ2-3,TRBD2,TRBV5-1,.,CASSLGAGEGTDTQYF,TGCGCCAGCAGCTTGGGAGCGGGAGAAGGCACAGATACGCAGTATTTT
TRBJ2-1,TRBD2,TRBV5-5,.,CASSLAVRGGNEQFF,TGTGCCAGCAGCTTGGCCGTGCGGGGGGGCAATGAGCAGTTCTTC
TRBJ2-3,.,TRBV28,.,CASRRPLSGVTDTQYF,TGTGCCAGCCGCAGACCATTAAGCGGCGTCACAGATACGCAGTATTTT
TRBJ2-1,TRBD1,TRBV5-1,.,CASSFPGNRQGSSYNEQFF,TGCGCCAGCAGCTTCCCTGGGAACCGACAGGGGAGCTCCTACAATGAGCAGTTCTTC
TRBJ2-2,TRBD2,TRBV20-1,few,CSASPAGSNTGELFF,TGCAGTGCTAGTCCAGCGGGGTCGAACACCGGGGAGCTGTTTTTT
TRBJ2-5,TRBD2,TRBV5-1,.,CASTEPGGLFETQYF,TGCGCCAGCACGGAACCGGGGGGATTGTTTGAGACCCAGTACTTC
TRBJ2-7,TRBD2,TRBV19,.,CASSETRAGTSYEQYF,TGTGCCAGTAGTGAGACCCGAGCGGGAACCTCCTACGAGCAGTACTTC
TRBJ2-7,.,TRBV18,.,CASSPGQSSYEQYF,TGTGCCAGCTCACCAGGACAGAGCTCCTACGAGCAGTACTTC
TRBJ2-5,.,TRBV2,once,CASSEGQLQETQYF,TGTGCCAGCAGTGAAGGACAGCTACAAGAGACCCAGTACTTC
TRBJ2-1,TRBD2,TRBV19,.,CASSIVGLAGGNNEQFF,TGTGCCAGTAGTATAGTGGGACTAGCGGGAGGAAATAATGAGCAGTTCTTC
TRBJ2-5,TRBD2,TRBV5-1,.,CASTLRGFVGETQYF,TGCGCCAGCACCCTGCGGGGGTTCGTTGGGGAGACCCAGTACTTC
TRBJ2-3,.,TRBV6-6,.,CASSNSRGSTDTQYF,TGTGCCAGCAGTAATTCCCGGGGAAGCACAGATACGCAGTATTTT
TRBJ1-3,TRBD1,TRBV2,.,CASSWMGQIGNTIYF,TGTGCCAGCAGTTGGATGGGACAGATTGGAAACACCATATATTTT
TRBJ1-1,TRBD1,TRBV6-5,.,CATRVLTGGGTEAFF,TGTGCCACCAGGGTTCTTACAGGGGGAGGGACTGAAGCTTTCTTT
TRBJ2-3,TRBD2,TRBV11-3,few,CASSLWTSGREDTQYF,TGTGCCAGCAGCTTATGGACTAGCGGGAGGGAAGATACGCAGTATTTT
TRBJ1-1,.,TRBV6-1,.,CASSENNVALVKAFF,TGTGCCAGCAGTGAAAACAACGTAGCACTTGTTAAAGCTTTCTTT
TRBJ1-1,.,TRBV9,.,CASSAGSYNTEAFF,TGTGCCAGCAGCGCCGGGAGCTACAACACTGAAGCTTTCTTT
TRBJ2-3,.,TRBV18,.,CASSPSGEVQYF,TGTGCCAGCTCACCATCAGGGGAAGTGCAGTATTTT
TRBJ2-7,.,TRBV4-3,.,CASSLSLAGQSSSYEQYF,TGCGCCAGCAGCCTCTCTCTTGCGGGACAGTCGAGCTCCTACGAGCAGTACTTC
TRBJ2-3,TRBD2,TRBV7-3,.,CASSLTGLANTDTQYF,TGTGCCAGCAGCTTAACGGGACTAGCAAACACAGATACGCAGTATTTT
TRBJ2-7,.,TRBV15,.,CATSRSSGLSSYEQYF,TGTGCCACCAGCAGATCGAGCGGGCTAAGCTCCTACGAGCAGTACTTC
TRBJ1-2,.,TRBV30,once,CAWRTSGGYTF,TGTGCCTGGAGGACCTCAGGTGGCTACACCTTC
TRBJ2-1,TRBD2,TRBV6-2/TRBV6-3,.,CASSDGLGRDNEQFF,TGTGCCAGCAGCGACGGACTAGGCAGGGACAATGAGCAGTTCTTC
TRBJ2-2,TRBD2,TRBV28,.,CASSEPGLAGYTGELFF,TGTGCCAGCAGTGAACCGGGACTAGCGGGATACACCGGGGAGCTGTTTTTT
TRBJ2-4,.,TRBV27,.,CASSLWGQENIQYF,TGTGCCAGCAGTTTGTGGGGGCAGGAAAACATTCAGTACTTC
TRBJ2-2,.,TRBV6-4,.,CASSDEVGLESGELFF,TGTGCCAGCAGTGACGAGGTGGGGCTCGAGTCCGGGGAGCTGTTTTTT